The rows below give T cell receptor beta chains drawn from one sample of a study of neurological immune-mediated disorders. MiXCR, run by TCRdb on the 5' RACE reads, gives a single entry per CDR3 protein. Seen here are 95,000 or so distinct CDR3 sequences, roughly 3.5% observed once, and the top ten hold about 6%. The source material was PBMCs. The receptors come from a woman under 30 with multiple sclerosis. Both conserved end residues are part of each CDR3. D genes are given only for firm matches. Clone size is stated in some rows and not others, as once, few, many or a class when expanded.

TRBV5-5	many	TRBD1	TRBJ1-2	TGTGCCAGCAGCTCCGGGACAGGGTTTTACTATGGCTACACCTTC	CASSSGTGFYYGYTF
TRBV11-1	many	TRBD1	TRBJ2-1	TGTGCCAGCAGCTCCCACAGGGGTAAGGGCAATGAGCAGTTCTTC	CASSSHRGKGNEQFF
TRBV5-1	many	TRBD2	TRBJ2-1	TGCGCCAGCAGATATATTGCGGGAGGGCCCAGGAATGAGCAGTTCTTC	CASRYIAGGPRNEQFF
TRBV20-1	many	TRBD2	TRBJ2-7	TGCAGTGGCGCGGGGGAACGGCTCTACGAGCAGTACTTC	CSGAGERLYEQYF
TRBV20-1	many	.	TRBJ1-2	TGCAGTGCTAGAGATCAGGGCATTGAATATGGCTACACCTTC	CSARDQGIEYGYTF
TRBV11-2	.	.	TRBJ2-7	TGTGCCAGCAGCTTAGGAGGAGGGGGAAGCTTGGACGAGCAGTACTTC	CASSLGGGGSLDEQYF
TRBV5-1	many	.	TRBJ1-1	TGCGCCAGCAGCTTTACGCAGGGACTGAACACTGAAGCTTTCTTT	CASSFTQGLNTEAFF
TRBV5-1	many	.	TRBJ2-7	TGCGCCAGCAGCTTGAGTTCCACCTCCCGCGAGCAGTACTTC	CASSLSSTSREQYF
TRBV6-5	many	.	TRBJ2-7	TGTGCCAGCAGTTACTCGACGGGGCTATCCTACGAGCAGTACTTC	CASSYSTGLSYEQYF
TRBV28	many	.	TRBJ2-5	TGTGCCAGCAGTCGCCGCCGTGCACTAACCGGAGAGACCCAGTACTTC	CASSRRRALTGETQYF
TRBV20-1	many	TRBD1	TRBJ2-5	TGCAGTGCTAGGTTGGGACAGGGGCCCAATATTCAAGAGACCCAGTACTTC	CSARLGQGPNIQETQYF
TRBV6-2/TRBV6-3	many	.	TRBJ2-1	TGTGCCAGCAGCAAATGGGACGGTAACAATGAGCAGTTCTTC	CASSKWDGNNEQFF
TRBV20-1	many	TRBD2	TRBJ2-5	TGCAGTGCTAGAGACCCAAACCGGTCAGCGGGGGAGACCCAGTACTTC	CSARDPNRSAGETQYF
TRBV12-3/TRBV12-4	many	TRBD1	TRBJ2-3	TGTGCCAGCAGAGAACGGACAGGGGTTGGGAATACGCAGTATTTT	CASRERTGVGNTQYF
TRBV11-2	many	.	TRBJ1-2	TGTGCCAGCAGCTCTCTCGGGGGGTCAAACTATGGCTACACCTTC	CASSSLGGSNYGYTF
TRBV20-1	many	.	TRBJ2-7	TGCAGTGCTAGAGAGGGGCTCATCACAGGGCAGTACTTC	CSAREGLITGQYF
TRBV12-3/TRBV12-4	many	.	TRBJ2-1	TGTGCCAGTAGGACTACCCGCTACAATGAGCAGTTCTTC	CASRTTRYNEQFF
TRBV29-1	many	.	TRBJ1-3	TGCAGCGTTGCGCAAGGGCTCGGAAACACCATATATTTT	CSVAQGLGNTIYF
TRBV6-5	many	TRBD1	TRBJ2-7	TGTGCCAGCAGCCGACAGGGGACAACCTACGAGCAGTACTTC	CASSRQGTTYEQYF
TRBV13	many	.	TRBJ2-7	TGTGCCAGCAGCTTAGGGGACCTTGGAGGGAGCAACGAGCAGTACTTC	CASSLGDLGGSNEQYF
TRBV5-5	many	.	TRBJ2-3	TGTGCCAGCAGCTTCCACTCGACGCCAGATACGCAGTATTTT	CASSFHSTPDTQYF
TRBV19	.	.	TRBJ1-1	TGTGCCAGTAGTATGGGAGGCAGGGCGAACACTGAAGCTTTCTTT	CASSMGGRANTEAFF
TRBV7-2	many	TRBD2	TRBJ2-5	TGTGCCAGCAGCTTAGGCGGGAGACCCCAAGAGACCCAGTACTTC	CASSLGGRPQETQYF
TRBV7-7	many	.	TRBJ2-1	TGTGCCAGCAGCCCGGGGCAGTACAATGAGCAGTTCTTC	CASSPGQYNEQFF
TRBV20-1	many	.	TRBJ1-4	TGCAGTGCTAGTGAGGGGGTTAATGAAAAACTGTTTTTT	CSASEGVNEKLFF
TRBV2	.	TRBD2	TRBJ2-1	TGTGCCAGCAGTGTACTAGCGGGGCCGTACAATGAGCAGTTCTTC	CASSVLAGPYNEQFF
TRBV5-1	.	TRBD1	TRBJ2-7	TGCGACAGCAGCAGGGACAGCTACGAGCAGTACTTC	CDSSRDSYEQYF
TRBV5-1	few	.	TRBJ2-5	TGCGCCAGCAGCGGGGTACAAGAGACCCAGTACTTC	CASSGVQETQYF
TRBV6-2/TRBV6-3	many	.	TRBJ2-7	TGTGCCAGCAGTCGCACGGACCATACCTACCTGGAGCAGTACTTC	CASSRTDHTYLEQYF
TRBV10-3	many	TRBD1	TRBJ2-7	TGTGCCGTAGGGGGACAGGGTTTCGAGCAGTACTTC	CAVGGQGFEQYF
TRBV6-2/TRBV6-3	many	.	TRBJ1-4	TGTGCCAGCTTGAGGGACGGAGCTCGAAATGAAAAACTGTTTTTT	CASLRDGARNEKLFF
TRBV7-2	few	.	TRBJ2-2	TGTGCCAGCAGCTTAGATTACGAGATGAAGCTGTTTTTT	CASSLDYEMKLFF
TRBV11-2	many	.	TRBJ2-3	TGTGCCAGCAGCCCCTCCCCCACAGATACGCAGTATTTT	CASSPSPTDTQYF
TRBV20-1	many	.	TRBJ1-3	TGCAGTGCTAGTCAGGCAGGGAGTAGTGGAAACACCATATATTTT	CSASQAGSSGNTIYF
TRBV7-3	.	TRBD1	TRBJ2-2	TGTGCCAGCAGCTTAGGACAGGGGGCAATTTCCGGGGAGCTGTTTTTT	CASSLGQGAISGELFF
TRBV20-1	many	TRBD2	TRBJ2-3	TGCAGTGCTAGAGTCGGACTAGCGGGGGGGCCAGATACGCAGTATTTT	CSARVGLAGGPDTQYF
TRBV7-9	many	TRBD1	TRBJ2-2	TGTGCCAGCAGCCCTGAGACAGGGGGGACCGGGGAGCTGTTTTTT	CASSPETGGTGELFF
TRBV6-5	many	TRBD2	TRBJ2-1	TGTGCCAGCAGTTACTCTCCCGGACTAGCGGGCCGTAATGAGCAGTTCTTC	CASSYSPGLAGRNEQFF
TRBV2	many	TRBD1	TRBJ2-7	TGTGCCAGCAGTGTGGACAGGGGCCTAGCCTACGAGCAGTACTTC	CASSVDRGLAYEQYF
TRBV15	many	.	TRBJ2-1	TGTGCCACCAGCAGAGGATATTGGGGGAATGAGCAGTTCTTC	CATSRGYWGNEQFF
TRBV6-1	many	.	TRBJ1-1	TGTGCCAGCAGAACAAGGGAGCAGGGGTGGGACACTGAAGCTTTCTTT	CASRTREQGWDTEAFF
TRBV5-1	many	TRBD1	TRBJ1-6	TGCGCCAGCAGCCCGACAGGGGAACATAATTCACCCCTCCACTTT	CASSPTGEHNSPLHF
TRBV5-4	many	.	TRBJ2-1	TGTGCCAGCAGATACTCCTACTCGCGGGCGGATGAGCAGTTCTTC	CASRYSYSRADEQFF
TRBV7-8	many	.	TRBJ1-1	TGTGCCAGCAGCTTAGAGTTAGGGCAGGGGAGCACTGAAGCTTTCTTT	CASSLELGQGSTEAFF
TRBV12-3/TRBV12-4	many	TRBD2	TRBJ2-2	TGTGCCAGCAGTTTAGCGGGACTAGTTGTCGGGGAGCTGTTTTTT	CASSLAGLVVGELFF
TRBV2	many	TRBD1	TRBJ2-5	TGTGCCAGCAGTAAGCCGGGACAGGGGCAAGAGACCCAGTACTTC	CASSKPGQGQETQYF
TRBV11-2	many	TRBD2	TRBJ2-2	TGTGCCAGCAGCTTCGGTAGCGGGGTGAACACCGGGGAGCTGTTTTTT	CASSFGSGVNTGELFF